One T cell receptor (beta chain) is described in this entry. This record comes from a study of blood T cell repertoires in COVID-19. Under the authors' procedure: From reference gene primer amplification, estimates of nucleated cell counts were derived. The table came from immunoSEQ multiplex PCR; TCRdb's copy has only in-frame clones and leaves some out. V and J calls and clone size are copied from that table; D and trimming were computed from the DNA. In the table there are about 190,000 clones, about 79% of which are singletons. The TCR was taken from a woman aged 65 to 85 with acute or convalescent COVID-19. The source material was peripheral blood.

The CDR3 reads CASSLVLGGQIRTDTQYF. For the CDR3, the DNA is TGTGCCAGCAGCTTAGTTTTGGGTGGGCAGATCCGCACAGATACGCAGTATTTT. The chain joins TRBV11-2 to TRBJ2-3, with D hard to call. Germline values: CDR1 SGHAT, CDR2 FQNNGV. The CDR3 is 18 residues long. V was pared by 1 base and J by 1 base, with 18 bases between.